The 11 T cell receptor beta chains presented below share a single source sample, sequenced in a study of T cells in Graves' hyperthyroidism and ophthalmopathy. Amplification of TCR beta CDR3 regions used RNA as the template. The TCR CDR3 was amplified in a first-round RT-PCR using the HTBI primer set. From the multiplex PCR reads, TCRdb called clonotypes with MiXCR, one entry per CDR3 protein. The sample yields some 440,000 distinct CDR3 sequences, around 14% seen once. The sample consisted of blood. The source of these receptors is a woman younger than 35 with Graves' hyperthyroidism.

The chain recombines TRBV6-2 or TRBV6-3 with TRBJ1-6; D is undetermined. The CDR3 contains 15 residues. V was pared by 0 bases and J by 7 bases, with 10 bases between. Germline lookup yields CDR1 MNHEY and CDR2 SVGEGT. The CDR3 nucleotides read TGTGCCAGCAGTTACTCCCGGGCTACGAATTCACCCCTCCACTTT. It yields the protein CASSYSRATNSPLHF.

This clonotype occurred many times. The chain uses TRBV2 and TRBJ1-1; 10 nucleotides match TRBD1. The CDR3 runs 17 residues. Germline-derived CDR1 and CDR2 are SNHLY and FYNNEI. Losses at the gene ends were 8 bases for V and 0 bases for J; bases not matched to a gene: 12. The CDR3, as DNA: TGTGCCAGCGCAAGGGGGACAGGGGTCCGAATGAACACTGAAGCTTTCTTT. Translation: CASARGTGVRMNTEAFF.

This clonotype has just a few counts. This rearrangement joins TRBV7-8 to TRBJ1-6; no clear D. This CDR3 contains 15 residues. V was clipped by 8 bases and J by 3 bases, with 14 bases between them. Germline V CDR1 and CDR2: SGHVS, FQNEAQ. The chain's CDR3 is CASRRRLNYNSPLHF. In nucleotides, the CDR3 is TGTGCCAGCCGTCGGCGGCTAAACTATAATTCACCCCTCCACTTT.

The chain joins TRBV19 to TRBJ2-5; possible D gene TRBD2, 6 bases. Trimming stripped 3 bases from V and 4 bases from J, with 15 bases between. This CDR3 contains 15 residues. Looked up from germline, CDR1 is LNHDA and CDR2 is SQIVND (reference sequence). CDR3 residues: CASSIRRVGAETQYF. CDR3 nucleotide sequence: TGTGCCAGTAGTATCAGGAGGGTAGGGGCAGAGACCCAGTACTTC.

There are many counts of this clonotype. The chain uses TRBV6-2 or TRBV6-3 and TRBJ2-1; either TRBD1 or TRBD2 may fit D (5 bases each). This CDR3 comprises 16 residues. Between the trimmed V and J ends, which lost 2 bases and 7 bases, there was a span of 18 bases. Looked up from germline, CDR1 is MNHEY and CDR2 is SVGEGT. CDR3 nucleotides: TGTGCCAGCAGTTACCCTATATACCGGGACCAAAATGAGCAGTTCTTC. Translation: CASSYPIYRDQNEQFF.

This clonotype was found many times. Since a much larger clone is just one base distant, this may be a read error. This chain joins TRBV28 and TRBJ2-7, with D unresolved. CDR1 MDHEN and CDR2 SYDVKM come from the germline V gene. There are 11 residues in the CDR3. V was clipped by 6 bases and J by 2 bases, with 5 bases between them. This chain's CDR3 is CASSHAYEQYF. The CDR3 nucleotides read TGTGCCAGCAGCCACGCCTACGAGCAGTACTTC.

This clonotype was seen at least ten times. The chain recombines TRBV20-1 with TRBJ2-7, with D possibly being TRBD1 or TRBD2 (5 bases each). V lost 0 bases to trimming and J lost 9 bases, with 15 bases between them. Looked up from germline, CDR1 is DFQATT and CDR2 is SNEGSKA (reference sequence). This CDR3 comprises 13 residues. CDR3 amino acids: CSAREAGTPLQYF. The CDR3 DNA follows: TGCAGTGCTAGAGAAGCCGGGACGCCCTTGCAGTACTTC.

This clonotype was counted many times. The V and J genes are TRBV6-1 and TRBJ1-5; 12 nucleotides agree with TRBD1. Trimming took 4 bases from V and 0 from J; bases not matched to a gene: 4. The CDR3 consists of 17 residues. Germline values: CDR1 MNHNS, CDR2 SASEGT. The CDR3 is CASSGGTGGRSNQPQHF. The DNA of the CDR3 is TGTGCCAGCAGTGGCGGGACAGGGGGCCGTAGCAATCAGCCCCAGCATTTT.

The table lists this clonotype with a few counts. The chain recombines TRBV4-1 with TRBJ2-1, with TRBD2 matching over 13 bases. The J segment lost 4 bases and the V segment lost 3 bases, leaving 9 bases of the junction unmatched. Germline V gives CDR1 MGHRA, CDR2 YSYEKL. The length of the CDR3 is 18 residues. The CDR3 is CASSQGALAGGGYNEQFF. As DNA, the CDR3 is TGCGCCAGCAGCCAGGGAGCACTAGCGGGAGGGGGGTACAATGAGCAGTTCTTC.

Many counts were recorded for this clonotype. The J gene is TRBJ2-1, the V gene TRBV9; D remains ambiguous. Trimming removed 4 bases from V and 0 bases from J, with 17 bases in between. There are 17 residues in the CDR3. Germline V gene data show CDR1 as SGDLS and CDR2 as YYNGEE. DNA of the CDR3: TGTGCCAGCAGCCCCCGTTCGGCGCTGAGCTCCTACAATGAGCAGTTCTTC. It codes for CASSPRSALSSYNEQFF.

The J gene is TRBJ2-5, the V gene TRBV28; possibly TRBD1 or TRBD2 for D (5 bases each). V shed 4 bases and J shed 7 bases, with 13 bases lying between them. The CDR3 consists of 13 residues. Germline V CDR1 and CDR2: MDHEN, SYDVKM. The CDR3: CASSSGTMGTQYF. CDR3 DNA sequence: TGTGCCAGCAGTTCAGGGACCATGGGGACCCAGTACTTC.